This T cell receptor (beta chain) was documented in a study of T cell changes during pregnancy in multiple sclerosis. The CDR3 is 19 residues long. CDR1 is SGHRS, CDR2 YFSETQ, per germline. Trimming took 1 base from V and 2 from J, leaving 24 bases between them. Profiling relied on immunoSEQ multiplex PCR, and the TCRdb table lists in-frame clones only, not all of them. This table holds about 59,000 clones, approximately 90% found once. Sequencing used peripheral blood, obtained in the third trimester of pregnancy. The clonotype originates from a female donor in good health, enrolled as a control in a pregnancy study. V gene TRBV5-1 combines with J gene TRBJ2-5; a possible D gene is TRBD1 (6 bases). CDR3: CASSLRTQGPLTVQETQYF. CDR3 nucleotide sequence: TGCGCCAGCAGCTTGAGAACACAGGGCCCCCTGACCGTACAAGAGACCCAGTACTTC. The variable domain in full, completed from reference TRBV5-1 and TRBJ2-5, reads KAGVTQTPRYLIKTRGQQVTLSCSPISGHRSVSWYQQTPGQGLQFLFEYFSETQRNKGNFPGRFSGRQFSNSRSEMNVSTLELGDSALYLCASSLRTQGPLTVQETQYFGPGTRLLVL.